This T cell receptor (beta chain) was found in a study of chemoradiotherapy in HPV16-positive cancers. Assay used: immunoSEQ multiplex PCR; TCRdb lists only in-frame clones, some missing. The data hold around 53,000 clones, with 90% observed a single time. This CDR3 has 11 residues. Here the sequenced sample was blood, taken from a patient who underwent chemoradiotherapy. V and J are TRBV21-1 and TRBJ2-5; the table's TRBD1 call for D was not verified on the DNA. TRBV21-1 is a recognized pseudogene. This receptor was taken from a human donor with HPV-associated anogenital cancer. The CDR3 sequence: CASHRSETQYF. The CDR3 DNA reads TGTGCCAGCCACAGGTCGGAGACCCAGTACTTC.